A single count supports the clone carrying this T cell receptor beta chain. Its antigen remains unidentified. This sample was taken from a study of T cell responses to AZD1222 COVID-19 vaccine. The V gene lost 5 bases and the J gene lost 1 base, with 11 bases spanning the gap. The CDR3 has 15 amino acids. Germline-derived CDR1 and CDR2 are SEHNR and FQNEAQ (reference sequence). Study-level findings and limits: Donors were chiefly white British, with a greater number of females, and clonal diversity was perhaps underestimated. Spike-specific TCR breadth and depth grew following two AZD1222 doses. No repertoire was sampled before or during the peak T cell response, only after it.

The method was immunoSEQ multiplex PCR; TCRdb's version includes in-frame clones alone and lacks a portion of them. The table records 60,000 to 85,000 clones, 80% to 90% of them present only once. This specimen was peripheral blood, taken 28 days after the second AZD1222 dose. This rearrangement joins TRBV7-9 to TRBJ2-2; D not resolved. The sequence came from an adult who received the AZD1222 COVID-19 vaccine. CDR3 amino acids: CASSGTRENTGELFF. As DNA, the CDR3 is TGTGCCAGCAGCGGTACAAGGGAGAACACCGGGGAGCTGTTTTTT. The full variable domain, rest sourced from reference TRBV7-9 and TRBJ2-2, is DTGVSQNPRHKITKRGQNVTFRCDPISEHNRLYWYRQTLGQGPEFLTYFQNEAQLEKSRLLSDRFSAERPKGSFSTLEIQRTEQGDSAMYLCASSGTRENTGELFFGEGSRLTVL.